These T cell receptor beta chains were read from a single sample in a study of T cell repertoires in cytomegalovirus infection. TCRdb fed the reads into MiXCR, producing one record per CDR3 protein. The sample contains roughly 720,000 distinct CDR3 sequences, 35% of which appear only once. Specimen: PBMCs. Every receptor here comes from a human donor in good health (CMV status not recorded). Some clones in this sample may be carry-over from other donors' samples. Each CDR3 is given with its conserved first and last residue. D genes are given only for firm matches. Some rows have no size entry. The others give once, few or many, or a class for an expanded clone.

TRBV28	many	TRBJ1-2	NA	TGTGCCAGCACATCGGACTATGGCTACACCTTC	CASTSDYGYTF
TRBV28	NA	TRBJ1-2	NA	TGTGCCAGCAGTCCACCGGGGACCACCTATGGCTACACCTTC	CASSPPGTTYGYTF
TRBV28	NA	TRBJ2-4	TRBD1	TGTGCAAGCAGTTTATTCGGGACAGGGAGGGGAAACATTCAGTCCTTC	CASSLFGTGRGNIQSF
TRBV3-1	NA	TRBJ2-7	NA	TGTGCCAGCAGCCAAAAAGGCACCTACGATTCCTACGAGCAGTACTTC	CASSQKGTYDSYEQYF
TRBV28	NA	TRBJ2-4	NA	TGTGCCAGCAGCCCCGGGGAATTGACATTTAACATTCAGTACTTC	CASSPGELTFNIQYF
TRBV6-1	NA	TRBJ2-2	TRBD1	TGTGCCAGCAGCTGGGGACAGGTGAACACCGGGGAGCTGTTTTTT	CASSWGQVNTGELFF
TRBV19	few	TRBJ2-4	TRBD1	TGTGCCAGTAGTATACTGGAAGGATGGGACAGGGAGGCCAAAAACATTCAGTACTTC	CASSILEGWDREAKNIQYF
TRBV12-3/TRBV12-4	few	TRBJ2-1	TRBD1	TGTGCCAGCAGTTTCAATCTTCGACAGGGTAGCAATGAGCAGTTCTTC	CASSFNLRQGSNEQFF
TRBV2	NA	TRBJ1-1	NA	TGTGCCAGCAAGTCGCAGGGGCCAAGGAACACTGAAGCTTTCTTT	CASKSQGPRNTEAFF
TRBV3-1	once	TRBJ2-7	NA	TGTGCCAGCAGCCCCCTGGGGACCCAAAGTACGAGGCAGTACTTC	CASSPLGTQSTRQYF
TRBV12-3/TRBV12-4	once	TRBJ1-1	TRBD1	TGTGACAGCAGTTTTCAGGGGGTGACCACTGAAGCTTTCTTT	CDSSFQGVTTEAFF
TRBV7-2	NA	TRBJ2-7	TRBD2	TGTGCCTGCAGCTACGGGACTAGCGGGAGCTACGAGCAGTACTTT	CACSYGTSGSYEQYF
TRBV12-3/TRBV12-4	NA	TRBJ1-5	NA	TGTGCCAGCAGTTTCCGTATTCAGCCCCAGCATTTT	CASSFRIQPQHF
TRBV12-3/TRBV12-4	few	TRBJ2-2	NA	TGTGCCAGCAGTCAGACAGTAAACACCGGGGAGCTGTTTTTT	CASSQTVNTGELFF
TRBV27	few	TRBJ2-7	NA	TGTGCCAGCAGTATTCTTCCCAGGGACGAGCAGTACTTC	CASSILPRDEQYF
TRBV4-1	NA	TRBJ1-4	NA	TGCGCCAGCAGCCAAGATCGGGGGGCCCCAACTAATGAAAAACTGTTTTTT	CASSQDRGAPTNEKLFF
TRBV24-1	NA	TRBJ2-1	NA	TGTGCCACCGAAGACTACAATGAGCAGTTCTTC	CATEDYNEQFF
TRBV4-1	NA	TRBJ2-1	NA	TGCGCCAGCAGCCAAGTAGGGGGACCACACTACAATGAGCAGTTCTTC	CASSQVGGPHYNEQFF
TRBV20-1	NA	TRBJ2-1	NA	TGCAGTGCTACCCGAGAGAGTTACAATGAGCAGTTCTTC	CSATRESYNEQFF
TRBV12-3/TRBV12-4	many	TRBJ1-1	NA	TGTGCCAGCAGTTTAGAGGTCCCCACCGAAGCTTTCTTT	CASSLEVPTEAFF
TRBV7-6	many	TRBJ2-7	NA	TGTGCCAGCGCGTGGGGTGCGTCCGAGCAGTACTTC	CASAWGASEQYF
TRBV29-1	NA	TRBJ1-2	NA	TGCAGCGTCCCGTGGGGTTCCTATGGCTACACCTTC	CSVPWGSYGYTF
TRBV24-1	NA	TRBJ2-3	NA	TGTGCCACCAGTGATTTGCGAGGCCGGCCAGATACGCAGTATTTT	CATSDLRGRPDTQYF
TRBV20-1	NA	TRBJ2-7	NA	TGCAGTGCTAGAGATGTCGGGGGAACCTACGAGCAGTACTTC	CSARDVGGTYEQYF
TRBV30	NA	TRBJ1-1	NA	TGTGCCTGGAGTGTAATCACTGAAGCTTTCTTT	CAWSVITEAFF
TRBV28	few	TRBJ1-5	TRBD1	TGTGCCAGCAAGCCTTACAGGGGCGTAGGTCAGCCCCAGCATTTT	CASKPYRGVGQPQHF
TRBV27	NA	TRBJ2-5	NA	TGTGCCAGCAGTTTACTCAGGGCGGAGACCCAGTACTTC	CASSLLRAETQYF
TRBV7-2	NA	TRBJ1-4	NA	TGTGCCAGCAGCTTAGGTCGGGGGGCCGCAGTGGCTAATGAAAAACTGTTTTTT	CASSLGRGAAVANEKLFF
TRBV6-2/TRBV6-3	NA	TRBJ2-7	NA	TGTGCCAGCAGTGACCGGGACATTGCCTACGAGCAGTACTTC	CASSDRDIAYEQYF
TRBV7-6	NA	TRBJ1-1	NA	TGTGCCAGCAGCTTCGGGGATAGCGGCCCAGCTAAGACTGAAGCTTTCTTT	CASSFGDSGPAKTEAFF
TRBV2	NA	TRBJ1-1	NA	TGTGCCAGCCTTGTTGGTCCTGAAGCTTTCTTT	CASLVGPEAFF
TRBV7-9	many	TRBJ1-4	NA	TGTGCCAGCAGCATAAGACAGCCGAGCAATGAAAAACTGTTTTTT	CASSIRQPSNEKLFF
TRBV4-2	NA	TRBJ1-1	TRBD1	TGTGCCAGCAGCCAAGCTACACAGGGGAGGACTGAAGCTTTCTTT	CASSQATQGRTEAFF
TRBV7-9	NA	TRBJ2-7	NA	TGTGCCAGCAGCTGGGGCCACTACGAGCAGTACTTC	CASSWGHYEQYF
TRBV7-3	many	TRBJ2-1	TRBD2	TGTGCCAGCAGCTCCGGGGGGGTGGCTCGCAATGAGCAGTTCTTC	CASSSGGVARNEQFF
TRBV4-1	NA	TRBJ1-1	NA	TGCGCCAGCAGCCACCAGGAGGAGAACACTGAAGCTTTCTTT	CASSHQEENTEAFF
TRBV2	few	TRBJ1-1	NA	TGTGCCAGCAGTGAAGAAACCCTTGTGGGCACTGAAGCTTTCTTT	CASSEETLVGTEAFF
TRBV28	few	TRBJ2-6	TRBD1	TGTGCCAGCAGTCCAACCCGAGGACAGGGGCCCAACGTCCTGACTTTC	CASSPTRGQGPNVLTF
TRBV7-6	few	TRBJ2-5	TRBD2	TGTGCCAGCAGCTTAAATAGCGGGGGGGCGGAAGAGACCCAGTACTTC	CASSLNSGGAEETQYF
TRBV7-3	few	TRBJ2-2	NA	TGTGCCAGCAGCTTAACAGGGGAAGGTGGTCCCGGGGAGCTGTTTTTT	CASSLTGEGGPGELFF
TRBV27	NA	TRBJ2-3	TRBD1	TGTGCCAGCAGTTGGAGAACAGGGGTTGCAGATACGCAGTATTTT	CASSWRTGVADTQYF
TRBV6-5	NA	TRBJ1-5	NA	TGTGCCAGCAGTTACTCAGGGGTTAATCAGCCCCAGCATTTT	CASSYSGVNQPQHF
TRBV2	NA	TRBJ1-1	NA	TGTGCCAGCAGTGAGGGGGCAGCTTTCTTT	CASSEGAAFF
TRBV19	once	TRBJ2-2	TRBD1	TGTGCCAGTAAAAGGGACAGACAGGGATGGCAGTCGTGGACCGGGGAGCTGTTTTTT	CASKRDRQGWQSWTGELFF
TRBV4-1	NA	TRBJ2-1	NA	TGCGCCAGCAGCCCGAGAAGGCGGGACCTCGGAAATGAGCAGTTCTTC	CASSPRRRDLGNEQFF
TRBV7-9	NA	TRBJ2-7	NA	TGTGCCGGCATCTCCTACGGGACAAGAACCTACGAGCAGTACTTC	CAGISYGTRTYEQYF
TRBV4-2	NA	TRBJ2-7	TRBD2	TGTGCCAGCAGCCAAGAACAACTAGCGGGAGAGCAGTACTTC	CASSQEQLAGEQYF
TRBV19	NA	TRBJ2-1	NA	TGTGCCAGTATGAGTGGAGGTGGCAATGAGCAGTTCTTC	CASMSGGGNEQFF
TRBV7-2	many	TRBJ1-2	NA	TGTGCCAGCAGCTTAGCGAGCGGGCGGGATGGCTACACCTTC	CASSLASGRDGYTF
TRBV27	NA	TRBJ2-4	TRBD1	TGTGCCAGCAGTGGAAGTACCGGGACAGGGGTGGACATTCAGTACTTC	CASSGSTGTGVDIQYF
TRBV5-1	few	TRBJ1-1	NA	TGCGCCAGCAGCTTGGAACAGGGCGTGACTGAAGCTTTCTTT	CASSLEQGVTEAFF
TRBV6-2/TRBV6-3	NA	TRBJ2-1	TRBD2	TGTGCCAGCAGCTGGACTAGCGGGGGGGATGAGCAGTTCTTC	CASSWTSGGDEQFF
TRBV20-1	NA	TRBJ2-4	TRBD2	TGCAGTGCTAGAGATTGGGGGGAGGGTAACAAAAACATTCAGTACTTC	CSARDWGEGNKNIQYF
TRBV20-1	NA	TRBJ1-2	NA	TGCAGTGCTGCAAGCAGGGAACGAAGCAACTATGGCTACACCTTC	CSAASRERSNYGYTF
TRBV4-1	NA	TRBJ2-1	TRBD1	TGCGCCAGCAGCCTGATCCCGGGACAGCTAGGCACTGAGCAGTTCTTC	CASSLIPGQLGTEQFF
TRBV7-2	few	TRBJ2-3	NA	TGTGCCAGCAGCTTAGAAGGCAGACCCCAGGATACGCAGTATTTT	CASSLEGRPQDTQYF
TRBV28	NA	TRBJ2-5	NA	TGTGCCAGCAGTCCCTCGTGGGCAGAGACCCAGTACTTC	CASSPSWAETQYF
TRBV7-9	NA	TRBJ1-1	NA	TGTGCCAGCAGCTCAACCAGGAGGATGAACACTGAAGCTTTCTTT	CASSSTRRMNTEAFF
TRBV4-1	few	TRBJ2-2	NA	TGCGCCAGCAGCCAAGCTCGGAACACCGGGGAGCTGTTTTTT	CASSQARNTGELFF
TRBV20-1	NA	TRBJ2-7	NA	TGCAGTGCTCCCCGACGGGCCTACGAGCAGTACTTC	CSAPRRAYEQYF